This T cell receptor (beta chain) was captured by sequencing in a study of blood T cell repertoires in COVID-19. Overall study: Nucleic acid was either cDNA or gDNA, and it came from T cells, B-cell-depleted T cells, or PBMCs.

The protocol was immunoSEQ multiplex PCR, while the TCRdb copy is restricted to in-frame clones and leaves out a portion. Here the sample spans approximately 440,000 clones, more than 70% being singletons. V was cut by 7 bases and J by 3 bases, with 12 bases left in between. The CDR3 is made up of 13 amino acids. The V gene's germline CDR1 is MNHEY and CDR2 SMNVEV (reference sequence). The sample consisted of peripheral blood. The chain is built from TRBV27 and TRBJ1-1; TRBD1 might be the D (6 bases). This clonotype originated in a woman in her forties or fifties with COVID-19, enrolled during active disease. CDR3 sequence reads: CASTRQGHTEAFF. The CDR3 DNA reads TGTGCCAGCACGCGCCAGGGGCACACTGAAGCTTTCTTT.